The entry below describes one T cell receptor (beta chain). The antigen remains undetermined. The data originate from a study of T cell responses to AZD1222 COVID-19 vaccine. Findings of the study overall: Donors were largely white British and mainly female; clonal diversity was possibly underestimated. Of the AZD1222 recipients, only 5 or 6 were seropositive at baseline. After the peak T cell response, and only then, were repertoires sampled. Among vaccine-associated CD4 TCRs, coverage spanned spike, with dominance at 160-218 and 743-854.

The V gene's germline CDR1 is LNHDA and CDR2 SQIVND (reference sequence). The CDR3 contains 17 residues. The V gene lost 8 bases and the J gene lost 4 bases, with 26 bases spanning the gap. The table came from immunoSEQ multiplex PCR; TCRdb's copy has only in-frame clones and leaves some out. Of about 120,000 clones listed, 70% to 90% were seen once; the top ten hold 9% to 9.5%. The material sequenced was peripheral blood, taken on day 0 of AZD1222 vaccination. The clonotype was recovered from an adult in good health. The V and J genes are TRBV19 and TRBJ1-2; D possibly corresponds to TRBD1 (6 bases). The CDR3 DNA sequence: TGTGCCAGTGCGGATGGTCCAGTGGGGGAGGGGGTCTATGGCTACACCTTC. This sequence encodes CASADGPVGEGVYGYTF. Full variable domain (outside the CDR3, taken from reference TRBV19 and TRBJ1-2): DGGITQSPKYLFRKEGQNVTLSCEQNLNHDAMYWYRQDPGQGLRLIYYSQIVNDFQKGDIAEGYSVSREKKESFPLTVTSAQKNPTAFYLCASADGPVGEGVYGYTFGSGTRLTVV.